A selection of T cell receptor beta chains follows, all from one sample in a study of blood T cell repertoires in COVID-19. The repertoire was sequenced with immunoSEQ multiplex PCR; TCRdb's copy has only in-frame clones and lacks some. The sample carries about 150,000 clones, around three quarters recorded once. The source material was peripheral blood. Every receptor here comes from a man in his forties or fifties with acute or convalescent COVID-19. The CDR3 runs from the conserved cysteine through the conserved F or W. D genes are given only for firm matches. Some rows have no size entry. The others give once, few or many, or a class for an expanded clone.

>.|TRBJ1-2|TRBV2|.
CASSVGGATNYGYTF
TGTGCCAGCAGTGTCGGGGGGGCAACTAACTATGGCTACACCTTC
>TRBD2|TRBJ2-2|TRBV3-1/TRBV3-2|.
CASSRTSRNTGELFF
TGTGCCAGCAGCCGGACTAGCAGGAACACCGGGGAGCTGTTTTTT
>.|TRBJ1-2|TRBV5-1|once
CASSLAGGYTF
TGCGCCAGCAGCTTAGCGGGTGGCTACACCTTC
>.|TRBJ1-1|TRBV5-4|many
CASSLEKGQTEAFF
TGTGCCAGCAGCCTGGAGAAGGGACAAACTGAAGCTTTCTTT
>TRBD1|TRBJ2-3|TRBV5-6|.
CASSSGQGATDTQYF
TGTGCCAGCAGCTCTGGACAGGGGGCCACAGATACGCAGTATTTT
>TRBD1|TRBJ2-3|TRBV7-3|once
CASSLGQVADTQYF
TGTGCCAGCAGCTTGGGACAGGTAGCTGATACGCAGTATTTT
>.|TRBJ1-6|TRBV2|.
CASKETTNSPLHF
TGTGCCAGCAAAGAGACAACTAATTCACCCCTCCACTTT
>TRBD1|TRBJ2-1|TRBV27|once
CASSLGGDREEQFF
TGTGCCAGCAGTTTAGGGGGGGACAGGGAAGAGCAGTTCTTC
>TRBD1|TRBJ1-2|TRBV10-2|.
CASSESGRQGPSGYTF
TGCGCCAGCAGTGAGTCAGGGAGACAGGGGCCAAGTGGCTACACCTTC
>.|TRBJ2-3|TRBV15|once
CATSRSREPTDTQYF
TGTGCCACCAGCAGATCCAGGGAACCAACAGATACGCAGTATTTT
>TRBD2|TRBJ2-1|TRBV29-1|.
CSVEGLAGGLQQFF
TGCAGCGTTGAGGGGCTAGCGGGGGGGCTGCAACAGTTCTTC
>TRBD1|TRBJ1-1|TRBV29-1|.
CSVAGGADTEAFF
TGCAGCGTTGCAGGGGGCGCGGACACTGAAGCTTTCTTT
>TRBD1|TRBJ1-2|TRBV4-1|many
CASSQGTGDRLGYTF
TGCGCCAGCAGCCAGGGGACAGGGGATCGTCTTGGCTACACCTTC
>.|TRBJ1-1|TRBV4-1|.
CASSRAEGGDGTEAFF
TGCGCCAGCAGCCGGGCCGAAGGGGGGGATGGCACTGAAGCTTTCTTT
>.|TRBJ1-2|TRBV18|.
CASSPELSQASNYGYTF
TGTGCCAGCTCACCAGAATTGTCGCAGGCTTCTAACTATGGCTACACCTTC
>TRBD1|TRBJ1-1|TRBV5-4|once
CASSLGRDRVKAEAFF
TGTGCCAGCAGCTTAGGCCGGGACAGGGTGAAGGCGGAGGCTTTCTTT
>.|TRBJ1-2|TRBV15|.
CATSPQRGGYTF
TGTGCCACCAGTCCGCAAAGGGGGGGCTACACCTTC
>.|TRBJ2-1|TRBV24-1|.
CATSDFFGVGRDEQFF
TGTGCCACCAGTGATTTTTTCGGGGTCGGTAGGGATGAGCAGTTCTTC
>.|TRBJ2-5|TRBV5-6|.
CASSLVSGGLGETQYF
TGTGCCAGCAGCTTGGTCTCCGGGGGGCTGGGGGAGACCCAGTACTTC
>.|TRBJ2-1|TRBV7-3|.
CASSPFWGVTGNEQFF
TGTGCCAGCAGCCCCTTTTGGGGGGTCACCGGGAATGAGCAGTTCTTC
>.|TRBJ1-5|TRBV18|.
CASSPLPGSSNQPQHF
TGTGCCAGCTCACCACTGCCGGGTAGTAGCAATCAGCCCCAGCATTTT
>.|TRBJ2-2|TRBV10-1|once
CASSPRVTGELFF
TGCGCCAGCAGCCCCAGGGTAACCGGGGAGCTGTTTTTT
>TRBD1|TRBJ2-5|TRBV28|.
CASIKQGGARTQYF
TGTGCCAGCATCAAACAGGGGGGCGCTCGTACCCAGTACTTC
>TRBD1|TRBJ1-2|TRBV18|.
CASSPMTGGENYGYTF
TGTGCCAGCTCACCGATGACAGGGGGCGAAAACTATGGCTACACCTTC
>.|TRBJ2-3|TRBV5-1|.
CASSLLPTGRRALTDTQYF
TGCGCCAGCAGCTTGCTCCCCACAGGTCGCAGGGCCCTCACAGATACGCAGTATTTT
>.|TRBJ2-3|TRBV5-4|.
CASSLTSTDTQYF
TGTGCCAGCAGCTTGACTAGCACGGATACGCAGTATTTT
>.|TRBJ1-1|TRBV20-1|.
CSASSQDEAFF
TGCAGTGCTAGCAGCCAGGATGAAGCTTTCTTT
>TRBD2|TRBJ2-5|TRBV7-2|.
CASSLSSGRIQETQYF
TGTGCCAGCAGCTTAAGTAGCGGGCGGATCCAAGAGACCCAGTACTTC
>TRBD1|TRBJ1-2|TRBV19|once
CASFEGQGNYGYTF
TGTGCCAGTTTTGAAGGACAGGGGAACTATGGCTACACCTTC